The T cell receptor (beta chain) under discussion was sequenced for a study of blood T cell repertoires in COVID-19. In the study's own analysis: It was from reference gene primer amplification that nucleated cell counts were estimated. Clones were sequenced by immunoSEQ multiplex PCR, and TCRdb holds only the in-frame ones, with some missing. D and trimming come from the DNA, and the V and J calls and clone size come from that table. The profile covers 80,000 or so clones, with about 89% appearing a single time and approximately 1.9% taken by the ten largest. Germline V CDR1 and CDR2: LGHDT, YNNKEL (reference sequence). Trimming cost V 0 bases and J 5 bases, with 7 bases left between them. The length of the CDR3 is 14 residues.

The chain joins TRBV3-1 (or the pseudogene TRBV3-2) to TRBJ2-2; maybe TRBD2 (5 bases). Material: peripheral blood. This clonotype originated in a woman aged 55-69 years with acute or convalescent COVID-19. CDR3 DNA sequence: TGTGCCAGCAGCCAAGATCGAGGGACCGGGGAGCTGTTTTTT. Its protein is CASSQDRGTGELFF.